The 10 T cell receptor beta chains below all came from one sample that was sequenced in a study of tumor and adjacent non-tumor tissue in lung cancer. A modified ARM-PCR protocol with three rounds of nested PCR amplified TCRbeta. TCRdb re-analysed the multiplex PCR reads in MiXCR, keeping a single row per CDR3 protein. The repertoire holds 90,000 to 100,000 distinct CDR3 sequences, with 80% as singletons. No cell sorting was done before RNA was extracted from the tissue. The normal lung tissue was taken more than 3 cm from the tumor edge. Sequenced sample: distant non-tumor lung tissue. The origin of the receptors is a man between 60 and 70 years old with small cell lung cancer.

Notes on this clonotype: A much larger clone differs from this one at a single base, so this may be a read error. Because it lacks the conserved phenylalanine or tryptophan at the end, this CDR3 is likely a read error. The chain is built from TRBV30 and TRBJ1-1; D is uncertain. Trimming took off 2 bases at V and 0 bases at J, with 1 base between the two ends. The CDR3 has 11 residues. Germline lookup yields CDR1 GTSNPN and CDR2 SVGIG (reference sequence). This CDR3 is CAWSLNTEAFI. CDR3 DNA: TGTGCCTGGAGTTTGAACACTGAAGCTTTCATT.

Points on this clonotype: A junction boundary mismatches the germline segment, possibly from a read error. The chain recombines TRBV12-3 or TRBV12-4 with TRBJ2-1; D is possibly TRBD2 (5 bases). This CDR3 is built from 16 residues. The DNA for the CDR3 is TGTACCAGCATTTTGAAAGCGGCCAGCTCCTACAATGAGCAGTTCTTT. It encodes CTSILKAASSYNEQFF.

Details on this clonotype: At one end, the junction sequence differs from germline, possibly due to a read error. J is TRBJ2-7 and V is TRBV6-2 or TRBV6-3; D ambiguous. The CDR3 extends over 11 amino acids. Germline V gene data show CDR1 as MNHEY and CDR2 as SVGEGT. In DNA, the CDR3 is TGTGACAGCAGTCAACCTGGGGAGCAGTACTTC. It encodes CDSSQPGEQYF.

This clonotype was seen just once. This is likely a read error, given that the CDR3 carries no conserved phenylalanine or tryptophan at its end. This chain joins TRBV6-5 and TRBJ2-1; 7 positions match TRBD2. Germline loops: CDR1 MNHEY, CDR2 SVGAGI. This CDR3 has 16 amino acids. Trimming removed 5 bases from V and 2 bases from J; junction bases left unmatched: 9. The CDR3 DNA sequence: TGTGCCAGCAGTATGGTTAGCGGGTGTACCTACAATGAGCAGTTCTTA. Protein product: CASSMVSGCTYNEQFL.

The rearrangement links TRBV6-6 to TRBJ2-7; TRBD2 matches 11 bases. With V trimmed by 10 bases and J by 8 bases, 19 bases remained unmatched. CDR3 size: 16 residues. Germline V gene data show CDR1 as MNHNY and CDR2 as SVGAGI (reference sequence). CDR3 sequence reads: CANRKGIAGGPDKQYF. As DNA, the CDR3 is TGTGCCAACAGGAAAGGAATAGCGGGAGGGCCCGACAAGCAGTACTTC.

This clonotype was observed a single time. The conserved phenylalanine or tryptophan is not found at the CDR3 terminus, so this likely reflects a read error. The chain couples TRBV5-4 to TRBJ2-7; TRBD1 is a possible D gene (6 bases). CDR1 and CDR2 (germline): SGHNT, YYREEE (reference sequence). This CDR3 has 13 residues. In DNA, the CDR3 is TGTACCAGCAACAACAGGGTTTCCAACGAGCAGTACCTC. It codes for CTSNNRVSNEQYL.

V gene TRBV7-9 combines with J gene TRBJ2-1; 7 nucleotides match TRBD2. The germline CDR1 and CDR2 sequences are SEHNR and FQNEAQ (reference sequence). CDR3 length: 13 amino acids. The CDR3 DNA follows: TGTGGCAACAGCCGCCGGGAGGTGTATGAGCAGTTCTTC. Its protein product is CGNSRREVYEQFF.

About this clonotype itself: At one end the junction does not follow the germline gene, possibly because of a read error. The V gene is TRBV11-2, the J gene TRBJ2-2; tentative D call: TRBD2 (6 bases). The CDR3 sequence is 15 residues long. Germline CDR1 SGHAT, CDR2 FQNNGV. DNA for the CDR3: TGTGCCAGCAGCTTACGAGGACTAACCACCTGGGAACTGTTTTTT. Amino acids: CASSLRGLTTWELFF. The variable domain in full, completed from reference TRBV11-2 and TRBJ2-2, reads EAGVAQSPRYKIIEKRQSVAFWCNPISGHATLYWYQQILGQGPKLLIQFQNNGVVDDSQLPKDRFSAERLKGVDSTLKIQPAKLEDSAVYLCASSLRGLTTWELFFGEGSRLTVL.

A remark on this clonotype: Compared with germline, one end of the junction differs, possibly owing to a read error. The gene calls are TRBV28 and TRBJ1-5; D ambiguous. The CDR3 is 13 residues long. Germline CDR1 is MDHEN and CDR2 is SYDVKM. CDR3 amino acids: CASGPLPYQHQHF. CDR3 nucleotides: TGTGCCAGCGGTCCCCTCCCCTATCAGCACCAGCATTTT.

Comments on this clonotype: In this CDR3 the conserved last residue, phenylalanine or tryptophan, is missing, so a read error is likely. This chain uses TRBV7-9 with TRBJ2-4; 7 nucleotides match TRBD1. Looked up from germline, CDR1 is SEHNR and CDR2 is FQNEAQ (reference sequence). This CDR3 spans 16 amino acids. The CDR3 spells CASSLVGAAGGDIQYI. The DNA for the CDR3 is TGTGCCAGCAGCTTAGTAGGCGCGGCAGGGGGTGACATACAGTACATC.